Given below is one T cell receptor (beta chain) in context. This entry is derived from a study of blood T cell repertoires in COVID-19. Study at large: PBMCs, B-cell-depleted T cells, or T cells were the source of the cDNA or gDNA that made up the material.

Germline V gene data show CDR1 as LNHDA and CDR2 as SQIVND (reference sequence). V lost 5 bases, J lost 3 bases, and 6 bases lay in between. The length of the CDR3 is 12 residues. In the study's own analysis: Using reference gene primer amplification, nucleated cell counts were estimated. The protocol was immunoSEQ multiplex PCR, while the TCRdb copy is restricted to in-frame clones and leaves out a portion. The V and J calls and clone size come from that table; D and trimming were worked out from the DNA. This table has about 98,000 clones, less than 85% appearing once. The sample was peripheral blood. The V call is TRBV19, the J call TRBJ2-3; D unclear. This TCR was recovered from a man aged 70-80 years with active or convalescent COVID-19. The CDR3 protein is CASSPRTDTQYF. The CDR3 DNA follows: TGTGCCAGTAGTCCTCGGACAGATACGCAGTATTTT.